This TCR beta chain derives from a study of T cell responses to AZD1222 COVID-19 vaccine. The data were produced by immunoSEQ multiplex PCR, yet TCRdb's version contains in-frame clones alone and is incomplete. The data show 100,000 to 150,000 clones, about 91% seen once. The V segment lost 6 bases and the J segment 5 bases; nucleotides outside the gene matches: 9. CDR1 is LNHDA, CDR2 SQIVND, per germline (reference sequence). There are 14 residues in the CDR3. The V gene is TRBV19, the J gene TRBJ1-1, with 7 bases lining up with TRBD1. The TCR was taken from an adult in good health. The sequences come from peripheral blood, collected on day 0 of AZD1222 vaccination. The CDR3 DNA sequence: TGTGCCAGTAGGTTCAGGGGGGCGTATACTGAAGCTTTCTTT. It is translated as CASRFRGAYTEAFF.